What follows are 31 T cell receptor beta chains derived from one specimen sequenced in a study of blood T cell repertoires in COVID-19. The method was immunoSEQ multiplex PCR; TCRdb's version includes in-frame clones alone and lacks a portion of them. Among approximately 210,000 clones listed, just over 90% were seen once. Material for sequencing was peripheral blood. All receptors come from a man aged 30-40 years with acute or convalescent COVID-19.

This chain connects TRBV28 to TRBJ2-5; 9 positions agree with TRBD1. The trim removed 5 bases at V and 4 bases at J, leaving 8 bases unmatched. CDR1 and CDR2 (germline): MDHEN, SYDVKM. This CDR3 has 15 residues. This chain's CDR3 is CASSLAGTGRETQYF. Here the CDR3 DNA reads TGTGCCAGCAGTCTAGCCGGGACAGGGCGAGAGACCCAGTACTTC.

This chain links TRBV3-1 (or the pseudogene TRBV3-2) with TRBJ2-2; D gene uncertain. Germline V gene data show CDR1 as LGHDT and CDR2 as YNNKEL (reference sequence). The length of the CDR3 is 12 residues. Trimming removed 4 bases from V and 3 bases from J, with 3 bases in between. The CDR3 sequence is CASSRDTGELFF. CDR3 DNA sequence: TGTGCCAGCAGCCGAGACACCGGGGAGCTGTTTTTT.

CDR3 bases: TGTGCCAGCGCGGAAAACAGGGGGCCCTACGAGCAGTACTTC. It codes for CASAENRGPYEQYF. The chain couples TRBV6-5 to TRBJ2-7; 9 bases agree with TRBD1. The germline V gene has CDR1 MNHEY and CDR2 SVGAGI. The ends lost 8 bases at V and 2 bases at J; junction bases unmatched: 7. CDR3 length: 14 amino acids.

The gene calls are TRBV5-1 and TRBJ1-4; D may be TRBD1 (5 bases). The CDR3 spans 15 residues. V was clipped by 4 bases and J by 11 bases, with 21 bases between them. Germline V gene sequence: CDR1 SGHRS, CDR2 YFSETQ. DNA for the CDR3: TGCGCCAGCAGCCGAACCACCCCAGGGAGGGAGAAACTGTTTTTT. Translated: CASSRTTPGREKLFF. Combining the CDR3 with reference TRBV5-1 and TRBJ1-4 gives the whole variable domain KAGVTQTPRYLIKTRGQQVTLSCSPISGHRSVSWYQQTPGQGLQFLFEYFSETQRNKGNFPGRFSGRQFSNSRSEMNVSTLELGDSALYLCASSRTTPGREKLFFGSGTQLSVL.

The chain joins TRBV9 to TRBJ1-6; D is undetermined. From germline, CDR1 is SGDLS and CDR2 YYNGEE. V was clipped by 0 bases and J by 9 bases, with 7 bases between them. The CDR3 is made up of 13 amino acids. CDR3 DNA sequence: TGTGCCAGCAGCGTAGAGGCGGGTTCACCCCTCCACTTT. This codes for CASSVEAGSPLHF.

The chain carries TRBV5-4 and TRBJ2-1, with TRBD1 identical over 9 bases. From germline, CDR1 is SGHNT and CDR2 YYREEE (reference sequence). After removal of 4 bases from V and 3 bases from J, the junction contained 8 bases not matched to a gene. This CDR3 is 16 amino acids long. The CDR3 spells CASSVGGQGGYNEQFF. DNA of the CDR3: TGTGCCAGCAGCGTTGGGGGACAGGGCGGCTACAATGAGCAGTTCTTC.

This chain joins TRBV11-2 and TRBJ1-6; TRBD1 is a possible D gene (6 bases). The V and J ends lost 5 bases and 5 bases respectively, with 10 bases between them. The CDR3 is 14 amino acids. Germline values: CDR1 SGHAT, CDR2 FQNNGV. CDR3 amino acids: CASSITGNNSPLHF. In nucleotides, the CDR3 is TGTGCCAGCAGCATAACAGGGAATAATTCACCCCTCCACTTT.

This clone was seen once. This chain connects TRBV20-1 to TRBJ1-4; a weak D match, TRBD1 (6 bases). CDR1 and CDR2 from the germline V gene are DFQATT and SNEGSKA (reference sequence). V lost 2 bases, J lost 13 bases, and 11 bases lay in between. This CDR3 is 11 amino acids long. Written as DNA, the CDR3 is TGCAGTGCTAGATCCTTAGGGGGACTGTTTTTT. The encoded protein is CSARSLGGLFF.

The chain carries TRBV28 and TRBJ1-1; D is unclear. Germline V gene data show CDR1 as MDHEN and CDR2 as SYDVKM. The CDR3 loop spans 11 amino acids. The germline V and J ends were trimmed by 11 bases and 1 base, with 8 bases remaining between them. DNA of the CDR3: TGTGCCGTACATCAGAACACTGAAGCTTTCTTT. This sequence encodes CAVHQNTEAFF.

The genes are TRBV3-1 (or the pseudogene TRBV3-2) and TRBJ2-7, with 10 positions matching TRBD2. Germline trimming cut 1 base from V and 3 bases from J; bases unmatched to any gene: 3. The CDR3 consists of 15 residues. Germline CDR1 is LGHDT and CDR2 is YNNKEL (reference sequence). DNA for the CDR3: TGTGCCAGCAGCCAAGCAAGGACTAGCGGCTACGAGCAGTACTTC. This sequence encodes CASSQARTSGYEQYF.

This clone was counted once. J is TRBJ2-5 and V is TRBV18; 8 nucleotides agree with TRBD1. This CDR3 region has 16 residues. Germline CDR1 KGHSH, CDR2 LQKENI. V shed 4 bases, J shed 1 base, and the junction held 8 bases outside the gene matches. This chain's CDR3 is CASSLSRGQGQETQYF. The CDR3 region has the DNA TGTGCCAGCTCACTCAGCCGCGGACAGGGCCAAGAGACCCAGTACTTC.

The V and J genes are TRBV5-1 and TRBJ1-2, with a tentative D call TRBD1 (5 bases). The CDR3 has 13 amino acids. The V gene lost 4 bases and the J gene lost 4 bases, with 11 bases spanning the gap. From germline, CDR1 is SGHRS and CDR2 YFSETQ. CDR3 sequence reads: CASSVGETYGYTF. As DNA, the CDR3 is TGCGCCAGCAGCGTGGGGGAGACCTATGGCTACACCTTC. The full variable domain, rest sourced from reference TRBV5-1 and TRBJ1-2, is KAGVTQTPRYLIKTRGQQVTLSCSPISGHRSVSWYQQTPGQGLQFLFEYFSETQRNKGNFPGRFSGRQFSNSRSEMNVSTLELGDSALYLCASSVGETYGYTFGSGTRLTVV.

This chain connects TRBV6-5 to TRBJ2-7; 7 bases line up with TRBD1. V was clipped by 2 bases and J by 3 bases; unmatched bases: 7. The germline CDR1 and CDR2 sequences are MNHEY and SVGAGI. The CDR3 is 15 residues long. The CDR3 coding sequence is TGTGCCAGCAGTTACGGAGGTTCAGGGGGCTACGAGCAGTACTTC. It specifies CASSYGGSGGYEQYF.

The gene calls are TRBV6-5 and TRBJ1-2, with D perhaps TRBD1 (6 bases). Germline lookup yields CDR1 MNHEY and CDR2 SVGAGI. The CDR3 sequence is 14 residues long. The V and J ends lost 7 bases and 6 bases respectively, with 18 bases between them. The CDR3 region is CASTKRDTRNGYTF. For the CDR3, the DNA is TGTGCCAGCACCAAGCGGGACACGAGAAATGGCTACACCTTC.

The J gene is TRBJ1-5, the V gene TRBV6-5; TRBD1 is a possible D gene (5 bases). The germline V gene has CDR1 MNHEY and CDR2 SVGAGI. This CDR3 has 14 amino acids. The ends were cut back, 6 bases at V and 8 bases at J, with 17 bases in the middle. CDR3 protein: CASREGGGLKPQHF. The CDR3 DNA reads TGTGCCAGCAGGGAGGGTGGGGGTTTGAAGCCCCAGCATTTT.

The J gene is TRBJ1-5, the V gene TRBV28; 9 bases match TRBD1. The CDR3 consists of 16 residues. Germline CDR1 reads MDHEN; CDR2 reads SYDVKM. V trimming: 6 bases; J trimming: 7 bases; junction bases outside the gene matches: 13. For the CDR3, the DNA is TGTGCCAGCAGGACCTCTGAAGGGACAGGGATCCAGCCCCAGCATTTT. Protein sequence: CASRTSEGTGIQPQHF.

The genes are TRBV4-1 and TRBJ1-1; the D is unclear. The CDR3 spans 13 residues. Per germline, CDR1 MGHRA and CDR2 YSYEKL. The V end lost 1 base, the J end lost 4 bases, and 7 bases lay between the germline ends. CDR3 loop: CASSQVRGTEAFF. The CDR3 bases are TGCGCCAGCAGCCAAGTCCGAGGCACTGAAGCTTTCTTT.

Here the CDR3 reads CASSVTSGTENYGYTF. CDR3 coding DNA: TGTGCCAGCAGCGTAACCTCCGGGACAGAGAATTATGGCTACACCTTC. This rearrangement joins TRBV9 to TRBJ1-2; 7 bases map to TRBD1. The CDR3 has 16 amino acids. CDR1 is SGDLS, CDR2 YYNGEE, per germline. V lost 1 base to trimming and J lost 5 bases; unmatched junction nucleotides: 11.

This clone showed up just a few times. The rearrangement joins TRBV28 to TRBJ1-3; D may be TRBD1 (6 bases). The CDR3 sequence is 15 residues long. Germline values: CDR1 MDHEN, CDR2 SYDVKM. With 5 bases removed from V and 8 bases from J, the gap between germline ends came to 19 bases. This CDR3 reads CASSPLAAAGDTIYF. Written as DNA, the CDR3 is TGTGCCAGCAGTCCTCTGGCGGCCGCAGGGGACACCATATATTTT.

The rearrangement uses TRBV19 and TRBJ1-1; 9 bases map to TRBD1. This CDR3 has 15 amino acids. Trimming took 3 bases from V and 4 from J; bases not matched to a gene: 6. The V gene's germline CDR1 is LNHDA and CDR2 SQIVND (reference sequence). This chain's CDR3 is CASSMDQTGGTEAFF. CDR3 in DNA: TGTGCCAGTAGTATGGATCAGACAGGGGGCACTGAAGCTTTCTTT. The complete variable domain, with remaining parts taken from reference TRBV19 and TRBJ1-1, reads DGGITQSPKYLFRKEGQNVTLSCEQNLNHDAMYWYRQDPGQGLRLIYYSQIVNDFQKGDIAEGYSVSREKKESFPLTVTSAQKNPTAFYLCASSMDQTGGTEAFFGQGTRLTVV.

The genes are TRBV19 and TRBJ2-1; tentatively, D is TRBD1 (5 bases). The CDR3 runs 14 residues. V dropped 7 bases and J dropped 2 bases, with 12 bases sitting between them. CDR1 and CDR2 from the germline V gene are LNHDA and SQIVND (reference sequence). The CDR3 DNA reads as TGTGCCAGTAACCGCGACAGAGCCTACAATGAGCAGTTCTTC. Translation: CASNRDRAYNEQFF.

The rearrangement uses TRBV7-8 and TRBJ1-3; a weak D match, TRBD1 (6 bases). This CDR3 has 14 residues. V lost 5 bases, J lost 4 bases, and 12 bases lay in between. Per the germline V gene, CDR1 is SGHVS and CDR2 is FQNEAQ. The CDR3 DNA sequence: TGTGCCAGCAGCGCAGGGGTTTCAGGAAACACCATATATTTT. This sequence encodes CASSAGVSGNTIYF.

This chain links TRBV5-4 with TRBJ2-2; no reliable D call. This CDR3 region has 15 residues. Deletions cut 2 bases from V and 1 base from J, with 9 bases between. The germline gives CDR1 SGHNT, CDR2 YYREEE (reference sequence). The CDR3 region is CASSFPQKNTGELFF. The DNA for the CDR3 is TGTGCCAGCAGCTTCCCGCAGAAGAACACCGGGGAGCTGTTTTTT.

As for this clone: The same CDR3 arises from other DNA sequences in this sample as well. V gene TRBV7-6 combines with J gene TRBJ2-5; 9 bases map to TRBD2. Germline loops: CDR1 SGHVS, CDR2 FNYEAQ. The CDR3 is made up of 14 amino acids. The ends lost 5 bases at V and 4 bases at J; junction bases unmatched: 5. As DNA, the CDR3 is TGTGCCAGCAGCGTTAGCGGGAGAGGAGAGACCCAGTACTTC. Amino acids: CASSVSGRGETQYF.

The chain joins TRBV30 to TRBJ1-2; possible D gene TRBD1, 5 bases. V shed 0 bases and J shed 4 bases, with 9 bases lying between them. CDR1 is GTSNPN and CDR2 is SVGIG in the germline V gene (reference sequence). This CDR3 has 13 residues. The CDR3 loop reads CAWSVRTTYGYTF. CDR3 bases: TGTGCCTGGAGTGTTAGGACAACCTATGGCTACACCTTC.

The rearrangement joins TRBV5-1 to TRBJ1-1; tentatively, D is TRBD1 (6 bases). The germline gives CDR1 SGHRS, CDR2 YFSETQ. The CDR3 is 14 amino acids. Between the trimmed V and J ends, which lost 6 bases and 2 bases, there was a span of 14 bases. The CDR3 sequence: CASTREGVNTEAFF. The CDR3 DNA reads TGCGCCAGCACCAGGGAGGGGGTCAACACTGAAGCTTTCTTT.

J is TRBJ1-2 and V is TRBV15, with D tentatively TRBD1 (6 bases). With 4 bases removed from V and 2 bases from J, the gap between germline ends came to 14 bases. Germline V gene sequence: CDR1 LNHNV, CDR2 YYDKDF (reference sequence). The CDR3 has 15 amino acids. The CDR3 loop reads CATSKRRTENYGYTF. CDR3 DNA sequence: TGTGCCACCAGCAAACGTCGGACAGAGAACTATGGCTACACCTTC.

The chain joins TRBV2 to TRBJ2-7, with D maybe TRBD2 (6 bases). The CDR3 has 16 residues. The V gene's germline CDR1 is SNHLY and CDR2 FYNNEI. V was clipped by 4 bases and J by 0 bases, with 16 bases between them. The CDR3 here is CASSASSSAYSYEQYF. CDR3 nucleotide sequence: TGTGCCAGCAGTGCCTCCTCTAGCGCCTACTCCTACGAGCAGTACTTC.

The rearrangement uses TRBV18 and TRBJ1-2, with 7 positions matching TRBD1. V was pared by 6 bases and J by 6 bases, with 13 bases of the junction left unmatched. From germline, CDR1 is KGHSH and CDR2 LQKENI. The CDR3 is made up of 15 amino acids. The CDR3 spells CASSLTDRLGNGYTF. Here the CDR3 DNA reads TGTGCCAGCTCTCTGACGGACAGGTTAGGGAATGGCTACACCTTC. Drawing the rest from reference TRBV18 and TRBJ1-2, the complete variable domain is NAGVMQNPRHLVRRRGQEARLRCSPMKGHSHVYWYRQLPEEGLKFMVYLQKENIIDESGMPKERFSAEFPKEGPSILRIQQVVRGDSAAYFCASSLTDRLGNGYTFGSGTRLTVV.

The J gene is TRBJ2-3, the V gene TRBV27, with TRBD2 matching over 7 bases. Germline V CDR1 and CDR2: MNHEY, SMNVEV (reference sequence). The CDR3 totals 17 residues. The V segment lost 6 bases and the J segment 0 bases; nucleotides outside the gene matches: 12. DNA for the CDR3: TGTGCCAGCAGCACCCTCTTTGAGCGGGAAAGCACAGATACGCAGTATTTT. It is translated as CASSTLFERESTDTQYF.

This rearrangement joins TRBV7-3 to TRBJ2-3, with D hard to call. V dropped 5 bases and J dropped 2 bases, with 11 bases sitting between them. Germline V gene sequence: CDR1 SGHTA, CDR2 FQGTGA. The CDR3 contains 14 residues. DNA for the CDR3: TGTGCCAGCAGCCCACTACTTAACACAGATACGCAGTATTTT. Protein sequence: CASSPLLNTDTQYF.